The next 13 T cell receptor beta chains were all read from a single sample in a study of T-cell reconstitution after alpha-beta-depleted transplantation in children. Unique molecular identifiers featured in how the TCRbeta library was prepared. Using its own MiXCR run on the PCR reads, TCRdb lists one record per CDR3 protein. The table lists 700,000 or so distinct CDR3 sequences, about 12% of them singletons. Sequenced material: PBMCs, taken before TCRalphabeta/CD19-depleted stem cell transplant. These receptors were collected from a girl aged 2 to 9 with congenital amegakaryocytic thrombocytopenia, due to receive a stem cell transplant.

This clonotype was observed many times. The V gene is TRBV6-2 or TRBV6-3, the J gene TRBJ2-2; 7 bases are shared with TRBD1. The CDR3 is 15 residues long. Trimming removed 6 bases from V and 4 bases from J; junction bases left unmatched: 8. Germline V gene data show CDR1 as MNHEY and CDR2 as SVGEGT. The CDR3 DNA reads TGTGCCAGCAGCCAAGACAGGGTTCGCACCGGGGAGCTGTTTTTT. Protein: CASSQDRVRTGELFF.

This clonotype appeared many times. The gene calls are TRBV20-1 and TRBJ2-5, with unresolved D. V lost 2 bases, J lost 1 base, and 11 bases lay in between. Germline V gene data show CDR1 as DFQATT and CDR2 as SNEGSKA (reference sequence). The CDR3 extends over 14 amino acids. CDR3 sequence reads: CSARKIRVQETQYF. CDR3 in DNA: TGCAGTGCTAGAAAAATCCGGGTCCAAGAGACCCAGTACTTC.

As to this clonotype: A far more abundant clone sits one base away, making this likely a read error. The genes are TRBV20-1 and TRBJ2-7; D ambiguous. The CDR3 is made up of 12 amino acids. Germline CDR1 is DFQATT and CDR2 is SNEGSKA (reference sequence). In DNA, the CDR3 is TGCAGTGCTAGAGATTCTATTTACGAGCAGTCCTTC. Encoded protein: CSARDSIYEQSF.

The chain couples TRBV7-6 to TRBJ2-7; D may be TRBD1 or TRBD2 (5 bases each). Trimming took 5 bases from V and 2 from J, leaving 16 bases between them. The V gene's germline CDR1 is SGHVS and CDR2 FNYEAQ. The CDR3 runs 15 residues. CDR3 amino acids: CASSLREQDPYEQYF. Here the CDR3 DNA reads TGTGCCAGCAGCCTTCGGGAACAGGACCCCTACGAGCAGTACTTC.

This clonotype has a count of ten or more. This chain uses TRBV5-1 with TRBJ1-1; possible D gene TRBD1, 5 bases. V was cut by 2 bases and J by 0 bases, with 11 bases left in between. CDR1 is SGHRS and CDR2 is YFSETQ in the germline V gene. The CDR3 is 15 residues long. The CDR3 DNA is TGCGCCAGCAGCTTCGGGGGTGCCATGAACACTGAAGCTTTCTTT. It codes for CASSFGGAMNTEAFF.

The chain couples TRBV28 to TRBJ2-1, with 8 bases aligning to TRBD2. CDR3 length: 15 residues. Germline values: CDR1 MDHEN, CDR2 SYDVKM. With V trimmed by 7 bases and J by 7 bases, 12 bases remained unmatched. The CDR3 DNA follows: TGTGCCAGCATGGGCAGGACTAGCAACGGGAATGAGCAGTTCTTC. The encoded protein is CASMGRTSNGNEQFF.

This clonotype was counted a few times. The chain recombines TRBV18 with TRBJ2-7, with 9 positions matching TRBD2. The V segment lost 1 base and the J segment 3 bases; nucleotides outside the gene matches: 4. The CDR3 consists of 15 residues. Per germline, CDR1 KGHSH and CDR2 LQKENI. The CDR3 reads CASSPRGSGSYEQYF. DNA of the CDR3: TGTGCCAGCTCACCACGGGGTAGCGGGAGCTACGAGCAGTACTTC.

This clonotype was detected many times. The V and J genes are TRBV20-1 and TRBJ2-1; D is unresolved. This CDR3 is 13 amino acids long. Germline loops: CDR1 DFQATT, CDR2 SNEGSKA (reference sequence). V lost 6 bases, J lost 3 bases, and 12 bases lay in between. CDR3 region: CSASRVDYNEQFF. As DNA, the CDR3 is TGCAGTGCCTCCCGGGTTGACTACAATGAGCAGTTCTTC.

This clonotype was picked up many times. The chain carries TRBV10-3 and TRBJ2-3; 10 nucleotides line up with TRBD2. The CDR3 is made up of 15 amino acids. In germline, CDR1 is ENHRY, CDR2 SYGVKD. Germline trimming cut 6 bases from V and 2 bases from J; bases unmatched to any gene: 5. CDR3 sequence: CAISGLADFTDTQYF. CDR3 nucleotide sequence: TGTGCCATCAGCGGACTAGCGGACTTCACAGATACGCAGTATTTT.

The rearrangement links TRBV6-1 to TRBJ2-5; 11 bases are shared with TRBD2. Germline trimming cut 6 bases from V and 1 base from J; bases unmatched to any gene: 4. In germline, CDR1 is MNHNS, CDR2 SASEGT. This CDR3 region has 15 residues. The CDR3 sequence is CASRRLAGIQETQYF. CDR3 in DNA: TGTGCCAGCAGGCGACTAGCGGGGATCCAAGAGACCCAGTACTTC.

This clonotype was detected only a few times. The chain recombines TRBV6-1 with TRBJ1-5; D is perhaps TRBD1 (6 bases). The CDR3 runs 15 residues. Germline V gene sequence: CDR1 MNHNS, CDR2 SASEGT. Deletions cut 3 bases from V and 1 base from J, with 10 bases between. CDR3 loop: CASSDRRGSNQPQHF. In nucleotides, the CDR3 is TGTGCCAGCAGTGATCGCAGGGGAAGCAATCAGCCCCAGCATTTT.

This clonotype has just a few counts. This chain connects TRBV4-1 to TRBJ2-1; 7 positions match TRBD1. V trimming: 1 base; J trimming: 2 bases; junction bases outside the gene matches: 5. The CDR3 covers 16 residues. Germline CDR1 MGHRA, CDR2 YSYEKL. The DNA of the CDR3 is TGCGCCAGCAGCCAAGGGGACAGCCTCCCCTACAATGAGCAGTTCTTC. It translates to CASSQGDSLPYNEQFF.

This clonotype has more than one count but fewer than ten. The CDR3 DNA reads TGCAGTGCTAGAGATCAAGGACTAGCGCCTCCCGGAGATACGCAGTATTTT. Its protein is CSARDQGLAPPGDTQYF. This sequence joins TRBV20-1 and TRBJ2-3; TRBD2 aligns across 9 bases. Trimming at V came to 0 bases and at J to 5 bases, leaving 12 bases not matched to a gene. The CDR3 extends over 17 amino acids. CDR1 is DFQATT, CDR2 SNEGSKA, per germline (reference sequence).